The 20 T cell receptor beta chains presented below share a single source sample, sequenced in a study of T cells after yellow fever vaccination. TCRdb recomputed calls from the 5' RACE reads with MiXCR, one row per CDR3 protein. The data hold some 420,000 distinct CDR3 sequences, with around 20% observed a single time. Source: PBMCs, taken before the yellow fever booster vaccination. These receptors were taken from a man aged 18 to 29 who received the YFV17D yellow fever vaccine.

CDR3 in amino acids: CASSQTGLGNSPLHF. The CDR3 DNA reads TGCGCCAGCAGCCAGACAGGGTTAGGAAATTCACCCCTCCACTTT. This rearrangement joins TRBV4-3 to TRBJ1-6; the match to TRBD1 covers 7 bases. CDR1 and CDR2 (germline): LGHNA, YSLEER. The length of the CDR3 is 15 residues. V gave up 3 bases and J gave up 7 bases; unmatched junction bases: 6.

A few counts support this clonotype. The rearrangement joins TRBV6-2 or TRBV6-3 to TRBJ2-3; tentatively, D is TRBD1 (5 bases). CDR3 size: 14 residues. CDR1 and CDR2 from the germline V gene are MNHEY and SVGEGT. Deletions cut 4 bases from V and 2 bases from J, with 10 bases between. The CDR3: CASSFRGSTDTQYF. The DNA for the CDR3 is TGTGCCAGCAGTTTTAGGGGTTCCACAGATACGCAGTATTTT.

This clonotype was found a few times. The chain uses TRBV6-1 and TRBJ1-2, with D tentatively TRBD1 (5 bases). The CDR3 loop spans 15 amino acids. V shed 7 bases and J shed 1 base, with 16 bases lying between them. The germline CDR1 and CDR2 sequences are MNHNS and SASEGT. The CDR3 DNA reads TGTGCCAGCATGGGGGAGCCCTTATTTAACTATGGCTACACCTTC. Translation gives CASMGEPLFNYGYTF.

V usage is TRBV20-1 and J usage is TRBJ2-7; 8 nucleotides line up with TRBD1. After removal of 4 bases from V and 2 bases from J, the junction contained 4 bases not matched to a gene. CDR3 length: 13 residues. Per germline, CDR1 DFQATT and CDR2 SNEGSKA (reference sequence). This CDR3 reads CSAIPDRAYEQYF. The CDR3 DNA follows: TGCAGTGCTATCCCGGACAGGGCCTACGAGCAGTACTTC.

V and J are TRBV29-1 and TRBJ1-1, with 10 bases lining up with TRBD1. Germline V gives CDR1 SQVTM, CDR2 ANQGSEA. This CDR3 is built from 13 residues. V shed 7 bases and J 3 bases; nucleotides not matched to a gene: 5. The CDR3 sequence is CSAATGGDTEAFF. The CDR3 DNA is TGCAGCGCCGCGACAGGGGGCGACACTGAAGCTTTCTTT.

This clonotype came up many times. The chain employs TRBV27 and TRBJ2-1; D remains ambiguous. Germline-derived CDR1 and CDR2 are MNHEY and SMNVEV (reference sequence). The CDR3 is 14 residues long. Trimming shortened V by 3 bases and J by 0 bases, and 6 bases separated the two germline ends. CDR3 residues: CASSFRSSYNEQFF. As DNA, the CDR3 is TGTGCCAGCAGTTTCAGGAGCTCCTACAATGAGCAGTTCTTC.

This clonotype was seen many times. V usage is TRBV12-3 or TRBV12-4 and J usage is TRBJ1-1; 8 bases are a match to TRBD1. The CDR3 contains 17 residues. V gave up 5 bases and J gave up 0 bases; unmatched junction bases: 11. In DNA form, the CDR3 reads TGTGCCAGCAGTCGATGGACAGGGATGAATATGAACACTGAAGCTTTCTTT. Translation: CASSRWTGMNMNTEAFF.

This clonotype has only one observation. The chain employs TRBV20-1 and TRBJ2-4, with 7 bases aligning to TRBD2. V gave up 5 bases and J gave up 3 bases; unmatched junction bases: 4. CDR1 DFQATT and CDR2 SNEGSKA come from the germline V gene (reference sequence). The CDR3 is 13 residues long. The CDR3 loop is CSASPGGKNIQYF. In nucleotides, the CDR3 is TGCAGTGCTTCCCCGGGAGGCAAAAACATTCAGTACTTC.

This clonotype has just a few counts. J is TRBJ1-5 and V is TRBV6-2 or TRBV6-3; 9 bases are a match to TRBD1. The CDR3 covers 16 residues. V gave up 3 bases and J gave up 2 bases; unmatched junction bases: 5. In germline, CDR1 is MNHEY, CDR2 SVGEGT. The CDR3 is CASSYDRGFGNQPQHF. The CDR3 DNA sequence: TGTGCCAGCAGTTATGACAGGGGGTTTGGCAATCAGCCCCAGCATTTT.

This chain connects TRBV4-1 to TRBJ1-4; D may be TRBD1 (5 bases). The CDR3 extends over 15 amino acids. With 0 bases removed from V and 7 bases from J, the gap between germline ends came to 12 bases. Germline V gene lookup returns CDR1 MGHRA and CDR2 YSYEKL. The CDR3 sequence is CASSQDRGTVEKLFF. The CDR3 bases are TGCGCCAGCAGCCAAGACCGGGGGACCGTTGAAAAACTGTTTTTT.

This chain uses TRBV2 with TRBJ2-7; D is possibly TRBD2 (6 bases). Trimming stripped 10 bases from V and 6 bases from J, with 10 bases between. CDR3 length: 10 residues. CDR1 and CDR2 (germline): SNHLY, FYNNEI. CDR3: CANGGREQYV. The CDR3 coding sequence is TGTGCCAACGGGGGACGCGAGCAGTACGTC.

The chain recombines TRBV25-1 with TRBJ2-7; tentatively, D is TRBD2 (6 bases). Germline assignment: CDR1 MGHDK and CDR2 SYGVNS. Trimming took off 3 bases at V and 6 bases at J, with 12 bases between the two ends. The CDR3 is 13 residues long. The CDR3 DNA follows: TGTGCCAGCAGTGACCCCGGAGGGTCCGAGCAGTACTTC. Protein product: CASSDPGGSEQYF.

Worth noting for this clonotype: Mismatch with germline at one junction end may stem from a read error. V and J are TRBV7-8 and TRBJ2-1; D perhaps matches TRBD2 (5 bases). The germline V gene encodes CDR1 SGHVS and CDR2 FQNEAQ. The CDR3 sequence is 14 residues long. The CDR3 loop is CASSLARAAREQVF. In DNA, the CDR3 is TGTGCCAGCAGCTTAGCGCGGGCGGCGAGGGAGCAGGTCTTC.

This clonotype was found a few times. The chain joins TRBV19 to TRBJ2-1, with D perhaps TRBD2 (6 bases). The CDR3 runs 14 residues. Per the germline V gene, CDR1 is LNHDA and CDR2 is SQIVND (reference sequence). The V gene lost 5 bases and the J gene lost 8 bases, with 16 bases spanning the gap. This chain's CDR3 is CASSEVTGGDEQFF. In nucleotides, the CDR3 is TGTGCCAGTAGTGAAGTTACAGGAGGGGATGAGCAGTTCTTC.

This clonotype was seen a few times. This chain uses TRBV28 with TRBJ2-7; D uncertain. Germline V CDR1 and CDR2: MDHEN, SYDVKM. The V and J ends lost 4 bases and 0 bases respectively, with 7 bases between them. The CDR3 is made up of 13 amino acids. CDR3 sequence (DNA): TGTGCCAGCAGTTCCCCAGGCTCCTACGAGCAGTACGTC. Translation: CASSSPGSYEQYV.

This clonotype came up a few times. V usage is TRBV12-3 or TRBV12-4 and J usage is TRBJ1-2; D not resolved. The CDR3 is 14 residues long. V shed 8 bases and J shed 1 base, with 14 bases lying between them. The CDR3: CASRAHGLNYGYTF. CDR3 DNA sequence: TGTGCCAGCCGAGCTCATGGGCTTAACTATGGCTACACCTTC.

The chain couples TRBV3-1 to TRBJ2-3; D gene uncertain. Germline CDR1 reads LGHDT; CDR2 reads YNNKEL (reference sequence). V lost 5 bases, J lost 2 bases, and 8 bases lay in between. The CDR3 is 13 residues long. This chain's CDR3 is CASSRTTTDTQYF. Written as DNA, the CDR3 is TGTGCCAGCAGCAGAACCACCACAGATACGCAGTATTTT.

The chain couples TRBV24-1 to TRBJ2-3, with 8 bases aligning to TRBD2. J gave up 2 bases and V 3 bases, and 6 bases lay outside the gene matches. CDR3 length equals 16 residues. Germline V gene lookup returns CDR1 KGHDR and CDR2 SFDVKD. The CDR3 nucleotides read TGTGCCACCAGTGATGGCGGGGGGCCCAACACAGATACGCAGTATTTT. The encoded protein is CATSDGGGPNTDTQYF.

This clonotype was observed a handful of times. V usage is TRBV6-5 and J usage is TRBJ1-2; D may be TRBD1 (6 bases). V was shortened by 4 bases and J by 3 bases, with 12 bases between the two germline ends. Germline V gives CDR1 MNHEY, CDR2 SVGAGI. The CDR3 sequence is 14 residues long. The CDR3 sequence: CASSSVEGDYGYTF. As DNA, the CDR3 is TGTGCCAGCAGTTCCGTGGAGGGGGACTATGGCTACACCTTC.

The rearrangement links TRBV29-1 to TRBJ2-7; the D call may be TRBD1 or TRBD2 (5 bases each). Trimming removed 0 bases at V and 3 bases at J, with 9 bases between. The CDR3 sequence is 13 residues long. The germline CDR1 and CDR2 sequences are SQVTM and ANQGSEA. The CDR3 bases are TGCAGCGTTGAAGAGGGGGAACGCTACGAGCAGTACTTC. Translating gives CSVEEGERYEQYF.